These 16 T cell receptor beta chains originate from one sample sequenced in a study of T cells of healthy individuals. TCRdb reanalysed the 5' RACE reads using MiXCR and keeps one entry per CDR3 protein. Here the sample spans roughly 87,000 distinct CDR3 sequences, approximately 16% being singletons. These receptors were collected from a human donor in good health.

This chain joins TRBV5-1 and TRBJ2-1, with TRBD1 matching 8 bases. V dropped 4 bases and J dropped 1; count of bases not matched to a gene: 4. The CDR3 consists of 15 residues. Germline V gene lookup returns CDR1 SGHRS and CDR2 YFSETQ. The CDR3 here is CASSVDRASYNEQFF. The CDR3 region has the DNA TGCGCCAGCAGCGTGGACAGGGCATCCTACAATGAGCAGTTCTTC.

V usage is TRBV29-1 and J usage is TRBJ1-5; D is perhaps TRBD1 (5 bases). Trimming removed 6 bases from V and 4 bases from J, with 16 bases in between. The CDR3 loop spans 14 amino acids. The V gene's germline CDR1 is SQVTM and CDR2 ANQGSEA. CDR3 DNA sequence: TGCAGCGTGCTCCTCGGGGCGAGTAATCAGCCCCAGCATTTT. Translating it yields CSVLLGASNQPQHF.

This clonotype has just a few counts. V usage is TRBV28 and J usage is TRBJ1-2, with D perhaps TRBD1 (5 bases). The CDR3 is 15 amino acids. Trimming stripped 5 bases from V and 0 bases from J, with 13 bases between. CDR1 is MDHEN, CDR2 SYDVKM, per germline. CDR3 loop: CASSQRGAANYGYTF. CDR3 nucleotides: TGTGCCAGCAGTCAGCGTGGGGCAGCTAACTATGGCTACACCTTC.

This clonotype came up a few times. The chain carries TRBV20-1 and TRBJ1-1; tentatively, D is TRBD1 (6 bases). This CDR3 has 17 amino acids. Between the trimmed V and J ends, which lost 1 base and 0 bases, there was a span of 18 bases. Germline lookup yields CDR1 DFQATT and CDR2 SNEGSKA (reference sequence). The CDR3 coding sequence is TGCAGTGCTAGAGGGTCCGGACAGCGGGAAATGAACACTGAAGCTTTCTTT. Its translation: CSARGSGQREMNTEAFF.

There are many counts of this clonotype. The chain uses TRBV4-3 and TRBJ2-3; D is perhaps TRBD2 (5 bases). With 0 bases removed from V and 2 bases from J, the gap between germline ends came to 9 bases. Per germline, CDR1 LGHNA and CDR2 YSLEER. This CDR3 is 15 amino acids long. This CDR3 reads CASSQDRTYTDTQYF. CDR3 coding DNA: TGCGCCAGCAGCCAAGATAGGACTTACACAGATACGCAGTATTTT.

The chain uses TRBV20-1 and TRBJ1-5, with 7 bases aligning to TRBD1. In germline, CDR1 is DFQATT, CDR2 SNEGSKA (reference sequence). The CDR3 consists of 13 residues. The CDR3 nucleotides are TGCAGCGGGGGACAGTTTAGCAATCAGCCCCAGCATTTT. It yields the protein CSGGQFSNQPQHF.

This clonotype showed up many times. The CDR3 loop reads CATSHGGGGRPQHF. The CDR3 DNA is TGTGCCACCAGTCATGGGGGCGGCGGCCGGCCCCAGCATTTT. The gene calls are TRBV24-1 and TRBJ1-5, with D perhaps matching TRBD1 (6 bases). The V end was cut by 6 bases, the J end by 9 bases, with 17 bases between. Germline CDR1 and CDR2: KGHDR and SFDVKD. This CDR3 region has 14 residues.

This clonotype was observed a few times. The chain couples TRBV6-6 to TRBJ1-1, with a weak D call TRBD1 (6 bases). V was cut by 4 bases and J by 5 bases, with 14 bases left in between. CDR1 is MNHNY and CDR2 is SVGAGI in the germline V gene (reference sequence). The CDR3 extends over 14 amino acids. CDR3 bases: TGTGCCAGCAGTTTAACCCACAGGGAAACTGAAGCTTTCTTT. Protein: CASSLTHRETEAFF.

With regard to this clonotype: One junction end disagrees with the germline gene, perhaps due to a read error. J is TRBJ2-7 and V is TRBV7-2; 9 bases line up with TRBD2. Looked up from germline, CDR1 is SGHTA and CDR2 is FQGNSA. This CDR3 region has 16 residues. The CDR3 region is CASSWLAGASSDEQYF. Here the CDR3 DNA reads TGTGCCAGCAGCTGGTTAGCGGGAGCGTCCTCCGACGAGCAGTACTTC.

In its sample, this clonotype was seen many times. V usage is TRBV28 and J usage is TRBJ1-1; TRBD1 agrees at 7 bases. Losses at the gene ends were 6 bases for V and 3 bases for J; bases not matched to a gene: 7. CDR3 length: 14 amino acids. Per germline, CDR1 MDHEN and CDR2 SYDVKM. The chain's CDR3 is CASSSGQGDTEAFF. CDR3 nucleotide sequence: TGTGCCAGCAGCTCCGGGCAGGGGGACACTGAAGCTTTCTTT.

This chain joins TRBV5-3 and TRBJ2-7, with 8 bases lining up with TRBD2. TRBV5-3 is recorded as an ORF, its role being uncertain. The CDR3 runs 14 residues. J gave up 4 bases and V 7 bases, and 10 bases lay outside the gene matches. CDR3 in amino acids: CARSTGTRTYEQYF. Here the CDR3 DNA reads TGTGCCAGATCGACCGGGACTAGGACGTACGAGCAGTACTTC.

The chain employs TRBV5-5 and TRBJ2-3, with TRBD2 as a possible D gene (5 bases). Germline CDR1 and CDR2: SGHKS and YYEKEE (reference sequence). The CDR3 is 15 amino acids. Trimming took 0 bases from V and 0 from J, leaving 8 bases between them. CDR3 sequence (DNA): TGTGCCAGCAGCTTGGACGGGGTGAGCACAGATACGCAGTATTTT. As protein: CASSLDGVSTDTQYF. Supplemented by reference TRBV5-5 and TRBJ2-3, the full variable domain reads DAGVTQSPTHLIKTRGQQVTLRCSPISGHKSVSWYQQVLGQGPQFIFQYYEKEERGRGNFPDRFSARQFPNYSSELNVNALLLGDSALYLCASSLDGVSTDTQYFGPGTRLTVL.

The table lists this clonotype with many counts. This chain uses TRBV19 with TRBJ1-2; D is perhaps TRBD1 (5 bases). Deletions cut 7 bases from V and 4 bases from J, with 22 bases between. Germline V CDR1 and CDR2: LNHDA, SQIVND (reference sequence). This CDR3 region has 16 residues. The CDR3 loop is CASTRSLGAGGYGYTF. CDR3 DNA: TGTGCCAGTACCCGAAGTCTCGGGGCGGGAGGCTATGGCTACACCTTC.

The sample holds a few counts of this clonotype. This chain uses TRBV6-2 or TRBV6-3 with TRBJ2-3, with TRBD1 matching over 8 bases. Germline V gene lookup returns CDR1 MNHEY and CDR2 SVGEGT. The V and J ends lost 3 bases and 2 bases, in that order; junction bases with no gene match: 4. The CDR3 consists of 15 residues. CDR3 in DNA: TGTGCCAGCAGTTATGGGACAGGATTCACAGATACGCAGTATTTT. As protein: CASSYGTGFTDTQYF.

This clonotype was recorded a few times. The chain uses TRBV6-2 or TRBV6-3 and TRBJ2-5; D gene unclear. Germline V CDR1 and CDR2: MNHEY, SVGEGT. V lost 0 bases and J lost 4, with 15 bases in between. There are 16 residues in the CDR3. This CDR3 reads CASSYSDRLIIETQYF. The CDR3, as DNA: TGTGCCAGCAGTTACTCGGACCGCCTCATAATAGAGACCCAGTACTTC.

The chain has TRBV28 and TRBJ2-7; D possibly corresponds to TRBD1 (5 bases). V lost 4 bases and J 5 bases, leaving 15 bases between the germline ends. Germline loops: CDR1 MDHEN, CDR2 SYDVKM. This CDR3 has 14 residues. The CDR3 sequence is CASSSLLRVHEQYF. In nucleotides, the CDR3 is TGTGCCAGCAGTTCTCTACTCAGGGTCCACGAGCAGTACTTC.